The 29 T cell receptor beta chains in this list originate from one sample, sequenced in a study of cytotoxic CD8 clonotypes in ibrutinib-treated CLL. The table came from immunoSEQ multiplex PCR; TCRdb's copy has only in-frame clones and leaves some out. This repertoire shows about 160,000 clones, roughly four fifths found once; its top ten account for 3.5% to 5.5%. The specimen was PBMCs, collected after 24 months of ibrutinib treatment. The receptors were sampled from a human donor with chronic lymphocytic leukemia.

This clone has just one count. This sequence joins TRBV7-9 and TRBJ1-1; 7 nucleotides line up with TRBD1. The V gene end was trimmed by 5 bases and the J gene end by 1 base; junction bases not matched to a gene: 7. Germline V CDR1 and CDR2: SEHNR, FQNEAQ (reference sequence). The CDR3 contains 15 residues. CDR3 sequence reads: CASSPTQGKNTEAFF. The CDR3, as DNA: TGTGCCAGCAGCCCAACACAGGGGAAGAACACTGAAGCTTTCTTT.

The chain carries TRBV7-9 and TRBJ2-1; TRBD2 matches at 7 bases. This CDR3 region has 17 residues. CDR1 and CDR2 (germline): SEHNR, FQNEAQ (reference sequence). The V and J ends lost 5 bases and 7 bases, in that order; junction bases with no gene match: 17. The CDR3 here is CASSPSRSSGPFNEQFF. DNA for the CDR3: TGTGCCAGCAGCCCCTCTAGGAGTAGCGGGCCTTTTAATGAGCAGTTCTTC.

The rearrangement links TRBV4-3 to TRBJ1-4; D uncertain. The CDR3 spans 15 residues. Between the trimmed V and J ends, which lost 3 bases and 3 bases, there was a span of 11 bases. Germline V CDR1 and CDR2: LGHNA, YSLEER. The CDR3 bases are TGCGCCAGCAGCCATGCACGGTCCGCTAATGAAAAACTGTTTTTT. Its translation: CASSHARSANEKLFF.

The CDR3 here is CASSLTQTGVDTQYF. CDR3 nucleotide sequence: TGTGCCAGCAGCCTTACCCAAACAGGGGTAGATACGCAGTATTTT. V gene TRBV7-2 combines with J gene TRBJ2-3; TRBD1 agrees at 7 bases. From germline, CDR1 is SGHTA and CDR2 FQGNSA. After removal of 5 bases from V and 5 bases from J, the junction contained 10 bases not matched to a gene. The CDR3 consists of 15 residues.

Only one count was recorded for this clone. J is TRBJ1-2 and V is TRBV7-9; 8 bases match TRBD1. The CDR3 extends over 15 amino acids. V lost 4 bases, J lost 0 bases, and 4 bases stayed unmatched. From germline, CDR1 is SEHNR and CDR2 FQNEAQ (reference sequence). This chain's CDR3 is CASSSRTGPNYGYTF. DNA of the CDR3: TGTGCCAGCAGCTCACGGACAGGGCCTAACTATGGCTACACCTTC.

J is TRBJ1-2 and V is TRBV28; 7 bases agree with TRBD1. V shed 7 bases, J shed 7 bases, and the junction held 18 bases outside the gene matches. The germline V gene has CDR1 MDHEN and CDR2 SYDVKM. This CDR3 contains 16 residues. For the CDR3, the DNA is TGTGCCAGCACCGAATTTGGAGGGGGGACAGTATCTGGCTACACCTTC. It specifies CASTEFGGGTVSGYTF.

The rearrangement joins TRBV11-3 to TRBJ2-7; D call uncertain. Germline CDR1 is SGHNT and CDR2 is YENEEA. V was cut by 4 bases and J by 3 bases, with 10 bases left in between. This CDR3 has 13 amino acids. The CDR3 DNA sequence: TGTGCCAGCAGCTCTGGGCAGGACTACGAGCAGTACTTC. Residues: CASSSGQDYEQYF.

The chain recombines TRBV19 with TRBJ2-2; no definite D call. The CDR3 contains 13 residues. The V gene lost 7 bases and the J gene lost 6 bases, with 12 bases spanning the gap. Germline-derived CDR1 and CDR2 are LNHDA and SQIVND (reference sequence). CDR3 nucleotides: TGTGCCAGTAAGGTTGTAGGATCCGGGGAGCTGTTTTTT. Residues: CASKVVGSGELFF.

This sequence joins TRBV6-5 and TRBJ2-7; 7 bases are a match to TRBD1. Germline V gene data show CDR1 as MNHEY and CDR2 as SVGAGI. This CDR3 is built from 15 residues. After removal of 4 bases from V and 2 bases from J, the junction contained 8 bases not matched to a gene. CDR3 DNA sequence: TGTGCCAGCAGTTGGATCTGGGACAGTCCCTACGAGCAGTACTTC. Protein sequence: CASSWIWDSPYEQYF.

V usage is TRBV7-9 and J usage is TRBJ1-1, with D possibly TRBD1 on 5 matching bases. This CDR3 has 15 residues. Germline V gene sequence: CDR1 SEHNR, CDR2 FQNEAQ (reference sequence). With 3 bases removed from V and 5 bases from J, the gap between germline ends came to 16 bases. The CDR3: CASSFLSTGSTEAFF. In DNA form, the CDR3 reads TGTGCCAGCAGCTTTTTGAGTACAGGTTCAACTGAAGCTTTCTTT. The full variable domain, its missing parts supplied by reference TRBV7-9 and TRBJ1-1, is DTGVSQNPRHKITKRGQNVTFRCDPISEHNRLYWYRQTLGQGPEFLTYFQNEAQLEKSRLLSDRFSAERPKGSFSTLEIQRTEQGDSAMYLCASSFLSTGSTEAFFGQGTRLTVV.

This chain joins TRBV7-6 and TRBJ2-7; perhaps TRBD1 as D (6 bases). The V and J ends lost 5 bases and 3 bases respectively, with 14 bases between them. The CDR3 has 14 amino acids. Germline V CDR1 and CDR2: SGHVS, FNYEAQ. The CDR3 reads CASSPGHNYYEQYF. For the CDR3, the DNA is TGTGCCAGCAGCCCGGGACATAACTACTACGAGCAGTACTTC.

J is TRBJ1-1 and V is TRBV5-4; TRBD1 matches 9 bases. CDR1 is SGHNT, CDR2 YYREEE, per germline (reference sequence). With V trimmed by 4 bases and J by 2 bases, 9 bases remained unmatched. The CDR3 is 16 amino acids. CDR3 sequence reads: CASSQGQGPFNTEAFF. CDR3 bases: TGTGCCAGCAGCCAAGGACAGGGGCCGTTTAACACTGAAGCTTTCTTT.

The genes are TRBV5-3 and TRBJ2-5, with D hard to call. TRBV5-3 is designated an ORF whose function remains uncertain. Between the trimmed V and J ends, which lost 1 base and 3 bases, there was a span of 19 bases. The CDR3 runs to 17 residues. Written as DNA, the CDR3 is TGTGCCAGAAGCTTGTGTCCGCAAGAACGAAAAAAAGAGACCCAGTACTTC. Its protein product is CARSLCPQERKKETQYF.

The chain recombines TRBV18 with TRBJ1-5; D not resolved. Trimming took 5 bases from V and 5 from J, leaving 13 bases between them. Germline assignment: CDR1 KGHSH and CDR2 LQKENI. This CDR3 has 14 residues. This CDR3 reads CASSSAGRDQPQHF. CDR3 DNA sequence: TGTGCCAGCTCATCGGCAGGCCGGGATCAGCCCCAGCATTTT.

The chain recombines TRBV11-1 with TRBJ2-7, with a weak D call TRBD1 (6 bases). The CDR3 spans 13 residues. CDR1 is SGHAT, CDR2 FQDESV, per germline (reference sequence). The V end was cut by 6 bases, the J end by 3 bases, with 12 bases between. CDR3 in DNA: TGTGCCAGCAGACTTATACAGGGCTACGAGCAGTACTTC. Amino acids: CASRLIQGYEQYF.

This clone was found a few times. This rearrangement joins TRBV29-1 to TRBJ2-7, with D possibly matching TRBD1 (5 bases). Trimming left V 0 bases short and J 2 bases short, with 11 bases between. The length of the CDR3 is 14 residues. Germline lookup yields CDR1 SQVTM and CDR2 ANQGSEA. The CDR3 is CSVEDPAGPYEQYF. For the CDR3, the DNA is TGCAGCGTTGAAGATCCAGCAGGGCCCTACGAGCAGTACTTC.

The sample holds one count of this clone. This chain joins TRBV5-1 and TRBJ2-3, with 11 positions matching TRBD2. CDR3 length: 17 amino acids. V shed 0 bases and J 2 bases; nucleotides not matched to a gene: 5. Germline CDR1 is SGHRS and CDR2 is YFSETQ. CDR3 DNA: TGCGCCAGCAGCTTGGGGAGGGGACTAGCGGTCACAGATACGCAGTATTTT. It translates to CASSLGRGLAVTDTQYF.

This clone was counted a single time. The J gene is TRBJ1-1, the V gene TRBV6-6; D is possibly TRBD1 (6 bases). Trimming took off 5 bases at V and 4 bases at J, with 17 bases between the two ends. The CDR3 contains 15 residues. The germline V gene encodes CDR1 MNHNY and CDR2 SVGAGI (reference sequence). DNA for the CDR3: TGTGCCAGCAGTATTATTACAGGGATGGGCACTGAAGCTTTCTTT. Protein sequence: CASSIITGMGTEAFF.

V and J are TRBV5-6 and TRBJ1-3; D might be TRBD1 (5 bases). V was shortened by 0 bases and J by 4 bases, with 11 bases between the two germline ends. This CDR3 is 15 amino acids long. Germline V gene sequence: CDR1 SGHDT, CDR2 YYEEEE. CDR3 nucleotide sequence: TGTGCCAGCAGCTTGGAGCCCGGGACCGGAAACACCATATATTTT. The encoded protein is CASSLEPGTGNTIYF.

The rearrangement links TRBV4-3 to TRBJ2-7; TRBD1 is a possible D gene (6 bases). Germline V lookup: CDR1 LGHNA, CDR2 YSLEER. Trimming removed 0 bases at V and 3 bases at J, with 21 bases between. This CDR3 is built from 18 residues. CDR3 loop: CASSQDLGPGTLNYEQYF. In DNA form, the CDR3 reads TGCGCCAGCAGCCAAGATCTAGGGCCCGGGACACTAAACTACGAGCAGTACTTC.

The chain carries TRBV6-1 and TRBJ1-4, with D hard to call. The CDR3 has 17 residues. Germline V gives CDR1 MNHNS, CDR2 SASEGT. Trimming stripped 2 bases from V and 7 bases from J, with 20 bases between. This CDR3 is CASSESRRVGRGEKLFF. The CDR3 DNA is TGTGCCAGCAGTGAAAGCCGAAGGGTAGGACGCGGTGAAAAACTGTTTTTT.

CDR3 bases: TGTGCCAGCAGTTCCCCGGACCCCCTCGCTACGCCCCAGCATTTT. It yields the protein CASSSPDPLATPQHF. The genes are TRBV28 and TRBJ1-5; D gene ambiguous. V lost 4 bases to trimming and J lost 9 bases, with 19 bases between them. There are 15 residues in the CDR3. Germline-derived CDR1 and CDR2 are MDHEN and SYDVKM.

The rearrangement uses TRBV4-3 and TRBJ2-4, with D tentatively TRBD2 (7 bases). Germline V lookup: CDR1 LGHNA, CDR2 YSLEER. Trimming took 0 bases from V and 0 from J, leaving 15 bases between them. There are 18 residues in the CDR3. The CDR3 nucleotides read TGCGCCAGCAGCCAAGAGTGGAGGGGGGGCTCAGCCAAAAACATTCAGTACTTC. Residues: CASSQEWRGGSAKNIQYF.

The chain uses TRBV10-3 and TRBJ1-5; TRBD1 is a possible D gene (5 bases). The ends were cut back, 10 bases at V and 6 bases at J, with 22 bases in the middle. The CDR3 covers 15 residues. Germline-derived CDR1 and CDR2 are ENHRY and SYGVKD. CDR3 sequence reads: CASRNGRRAGQPQHF. Written as DNA, the CDR3 is TGTGCCAGCCGGAACGGCCGCAGGGCCGGTCAGCCCCAGCATTTT.

The chain couples TRBV7-8 to TRBJ1-5; no reliable D call. Trimming left V 2 bases short and J 1 base short, with 6 bases between. Germline CDR1 SGHVS, CDR2 FQNEAQ. The length of the CDR3 is 14 residues. CDR3 protein: CASSLLQSNQPQHF. The CDR3 nucleotides are TGTGCCAGCAGCTTATTGCAGAGCAATCAGCCCCAGCATTTT.

This chain connects TRBV6-5 to TRBJ2-2, with D uncertain. Trimming removed 6 bases from V and 5 bases from J, with 10 bases in between. Germline V gives CDR1 MNHEY, CDR2 SVGAGI. The length of the CDR3 is 13 residues. CDR3 in DNA: TGTGCCAGCAGCCCCGGTGGAACCGGGGAGCTGTTTTTT. Translation: CASSPGGTGELFF.

The chain uses TRBV7-9 and TRBJ2-7; 10 bases agree with TRBD2. Germline V gene data show CDR1 as SEHNR and CDR2 as FQNEAQ (reference sequence). V lost 4 bases to trimming and J lost 2 bases; unmatched junction nucleotides: 5. The CDR3 totals 15 residues. CDR3 in amino acids: CASSYQAGGPYEQYF. The DNA for the CDR3 is TGTGCCAGCAGCTATCAAGCGGGAGGGCCCTACGAGCAGTACTTC.

This chain links TRBV19 with TRBJ2-3; tentatively, D is TRBD2 (6 bases). The germline V gene encodes CDR1 LNHDA and CDR2 SQIVND (reference sequence). This CDR3 comprises 14 residues. The V and J ends lost 5 bases and 2 bases respectively, with 11 bases between them. Here the CDR3 DNA reads TGTGCCAGTAGTCTGGGACTTGCCACAGATACGCAGTATTTT. Translating gives CASSLGLATDTQYF.

The genes are TRBV6-5 and TRBJ2-1; 7 nucleotides match TRBD2. From germline, CDR1 is MNHEY and CDR2 SVGAGI. This CDR3 has 12 residues. Trimming cost V 6 bases and J 7 bases; bases outside gene matches: 3. CDR3 bases: TGTGCCAGCAGCGGGCGGGGGAATGAGCAGTTCTTC. This sequence encodes CASSGRGNEQFF.